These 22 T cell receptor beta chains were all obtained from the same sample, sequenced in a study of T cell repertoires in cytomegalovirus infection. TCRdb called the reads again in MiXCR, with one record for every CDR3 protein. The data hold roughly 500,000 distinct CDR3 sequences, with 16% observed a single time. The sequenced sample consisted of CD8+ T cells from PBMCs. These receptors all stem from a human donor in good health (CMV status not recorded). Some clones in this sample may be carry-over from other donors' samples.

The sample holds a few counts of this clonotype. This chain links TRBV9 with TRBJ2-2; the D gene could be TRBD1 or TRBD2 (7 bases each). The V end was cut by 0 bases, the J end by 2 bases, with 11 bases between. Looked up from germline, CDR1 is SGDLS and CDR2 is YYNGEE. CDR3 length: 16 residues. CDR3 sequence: CASSVARGGNTGELFF. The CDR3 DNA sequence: TGTGCCAGCAGCGTAGCCAGGGGGGGCAACACCGGGGAGCTGTTTTTT. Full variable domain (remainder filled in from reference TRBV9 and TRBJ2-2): DSGVTQTPKHLITATGQRVTLRCSPRSGDLSVYWYQQSLDQGLQFLIQYYNGEERAKGNILERFSAQQFPDLHSELNLSSLELGDSALYFCASSVARGGNTGELFFGEGSRLTVL.

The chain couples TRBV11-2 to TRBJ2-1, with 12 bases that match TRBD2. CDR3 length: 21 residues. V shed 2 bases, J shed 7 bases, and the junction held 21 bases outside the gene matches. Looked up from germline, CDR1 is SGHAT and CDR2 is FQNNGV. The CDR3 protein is CASSLFRRTSGAPTPLNEQFF. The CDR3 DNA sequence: TGTGCCAGCAGCTTATTCCGTCGGACTAGCGGGGCGCCGACCCCTTTGAATGAGCAGTTCTTC.

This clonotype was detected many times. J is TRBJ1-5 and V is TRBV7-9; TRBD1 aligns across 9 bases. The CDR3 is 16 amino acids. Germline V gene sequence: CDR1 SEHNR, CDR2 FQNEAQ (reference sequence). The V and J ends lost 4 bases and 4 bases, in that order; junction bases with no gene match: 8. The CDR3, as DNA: TGTGCCAGCAGCTCGAGTCACAGGGGGCTTAATCAGCCCCAGCATTTT. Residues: CASSSSHRGLNQPQHF.

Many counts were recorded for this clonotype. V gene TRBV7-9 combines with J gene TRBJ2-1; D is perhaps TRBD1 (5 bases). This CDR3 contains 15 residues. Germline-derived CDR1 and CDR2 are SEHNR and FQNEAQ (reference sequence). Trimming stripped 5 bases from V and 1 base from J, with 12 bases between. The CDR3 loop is CASSPSDTSYNEQFF. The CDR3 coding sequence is TGTGCCAGCAGCCCTTCGGACACGTCCTACAATGAGCAGTTCTTC.

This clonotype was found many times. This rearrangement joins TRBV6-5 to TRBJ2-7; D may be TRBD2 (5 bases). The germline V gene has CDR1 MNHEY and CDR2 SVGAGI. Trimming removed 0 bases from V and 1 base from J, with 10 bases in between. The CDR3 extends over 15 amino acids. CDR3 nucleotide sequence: TGTGCCAGCAGTTACTCGACGGACTCGTCCTACGAGCAGTACTTC. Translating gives CASSYSTDSSYEQYF.

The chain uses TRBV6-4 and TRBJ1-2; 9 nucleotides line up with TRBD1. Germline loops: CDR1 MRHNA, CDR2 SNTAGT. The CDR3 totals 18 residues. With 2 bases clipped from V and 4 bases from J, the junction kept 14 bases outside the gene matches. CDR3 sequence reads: CASSDRTGEAKDSYGYTF. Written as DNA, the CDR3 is TGTGCCAGCAGTGACCGGACAGGGGAGGCTAAGGACAGCTATGGCTACACCTTC.

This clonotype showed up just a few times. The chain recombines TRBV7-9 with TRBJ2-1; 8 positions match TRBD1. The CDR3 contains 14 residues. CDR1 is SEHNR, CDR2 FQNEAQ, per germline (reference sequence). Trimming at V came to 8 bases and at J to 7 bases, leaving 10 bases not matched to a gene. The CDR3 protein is CASLKMDRENEQFF. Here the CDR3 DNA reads TGTGCCAGCTTGAAAATGGACAGGGAAAATGAGCAGTTCTTC.

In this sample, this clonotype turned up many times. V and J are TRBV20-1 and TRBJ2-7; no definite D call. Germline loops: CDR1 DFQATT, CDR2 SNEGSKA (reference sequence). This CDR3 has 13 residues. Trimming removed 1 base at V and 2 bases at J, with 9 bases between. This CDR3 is CSARGGPTYEQYF. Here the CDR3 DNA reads TGCAGTGCTAGAGGAGGACCGACCTACGAGCAGTACTTC.

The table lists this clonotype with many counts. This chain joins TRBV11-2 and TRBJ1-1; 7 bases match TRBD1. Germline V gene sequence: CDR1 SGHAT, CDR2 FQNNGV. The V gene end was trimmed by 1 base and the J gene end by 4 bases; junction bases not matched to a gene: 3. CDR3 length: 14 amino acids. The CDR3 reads CASSLVPGGTEAFF. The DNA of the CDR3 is TGTGCCAGCAGCTTAGTTCCAGGGGGCACTGAAGCTTTCTTT.

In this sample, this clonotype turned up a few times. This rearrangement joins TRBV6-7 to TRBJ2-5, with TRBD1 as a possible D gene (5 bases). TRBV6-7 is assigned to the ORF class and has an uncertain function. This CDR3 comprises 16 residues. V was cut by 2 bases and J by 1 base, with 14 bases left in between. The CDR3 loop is CASSYHPGPPQETQYF. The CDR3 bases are TGTGCCAGCAGTTACCATCCAGGGCCCCCCCAAGAGACCCAGTACTTC.

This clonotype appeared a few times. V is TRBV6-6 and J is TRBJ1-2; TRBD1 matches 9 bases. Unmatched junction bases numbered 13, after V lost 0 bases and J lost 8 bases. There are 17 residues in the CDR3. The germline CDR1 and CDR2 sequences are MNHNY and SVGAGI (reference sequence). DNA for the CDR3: TGTGCCAGCAGTTACTCTGGGACAGGGCCTCCCCAGGACGGCTACACCTTC. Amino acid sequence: CASSYSGTGPPQDGYTF.

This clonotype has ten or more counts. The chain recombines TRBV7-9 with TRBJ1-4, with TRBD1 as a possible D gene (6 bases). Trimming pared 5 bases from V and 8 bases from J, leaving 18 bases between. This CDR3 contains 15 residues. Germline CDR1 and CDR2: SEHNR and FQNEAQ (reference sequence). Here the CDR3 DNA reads TGTGCCAGCAGCGTCCCGGGGGCCCCTTTCGAAAAACTGTTTTTT. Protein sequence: CASSVPGAPFEKLFF.

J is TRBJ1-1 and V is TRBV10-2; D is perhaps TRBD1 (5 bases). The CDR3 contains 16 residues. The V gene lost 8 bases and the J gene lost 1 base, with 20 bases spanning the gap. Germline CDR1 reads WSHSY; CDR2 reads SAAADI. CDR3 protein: CASAEDGGMWNTEAFF. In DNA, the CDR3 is TGCGCCAGCGCCGAGGATGGGGGGATGTGGAACACTGAAGCTTTCTTT.

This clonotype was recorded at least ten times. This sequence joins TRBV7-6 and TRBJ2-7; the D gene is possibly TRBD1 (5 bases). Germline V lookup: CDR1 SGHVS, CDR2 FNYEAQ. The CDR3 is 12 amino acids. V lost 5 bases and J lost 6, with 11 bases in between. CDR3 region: CASSPRVGEQYF. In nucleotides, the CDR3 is TGTGCCAGCAGCCCCAGGGTTGGCGAGCAGTACTTC.

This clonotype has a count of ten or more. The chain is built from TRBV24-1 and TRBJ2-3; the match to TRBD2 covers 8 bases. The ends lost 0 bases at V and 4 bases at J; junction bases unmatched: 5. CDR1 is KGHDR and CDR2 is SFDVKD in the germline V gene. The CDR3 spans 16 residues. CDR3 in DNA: TGTGCCACCAGTGATTTGCGGAGCGGGAGCGCAGATACGCAGTATTTT. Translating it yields CATSDLRSGSADTQYF.

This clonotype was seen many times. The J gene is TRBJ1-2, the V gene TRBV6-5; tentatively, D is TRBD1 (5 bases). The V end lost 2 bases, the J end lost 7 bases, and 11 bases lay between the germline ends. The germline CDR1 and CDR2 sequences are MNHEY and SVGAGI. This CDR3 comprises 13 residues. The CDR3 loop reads CASSYGRGSGYTF. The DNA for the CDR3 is TGTGCCAGCAGTTACGGGAGGGGATCTGGCTACACCTTC.

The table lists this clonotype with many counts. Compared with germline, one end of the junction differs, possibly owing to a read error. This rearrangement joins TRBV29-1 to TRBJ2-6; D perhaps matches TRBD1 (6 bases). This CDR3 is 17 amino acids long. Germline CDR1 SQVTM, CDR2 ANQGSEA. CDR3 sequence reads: CSVEGQTTYSGANVLTF. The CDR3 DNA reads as TGCAGCGTGGAAGGACAGACCACATACTCTGGGGCCAACGTCCTGACTTTC.

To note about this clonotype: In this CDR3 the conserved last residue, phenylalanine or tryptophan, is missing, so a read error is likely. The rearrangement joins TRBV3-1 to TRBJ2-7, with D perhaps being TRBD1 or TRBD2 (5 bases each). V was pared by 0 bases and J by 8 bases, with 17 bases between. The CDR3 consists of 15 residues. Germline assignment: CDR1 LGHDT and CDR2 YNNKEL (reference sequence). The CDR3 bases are TGTGCCAGCAGCCAAGATCAGGGACCTAGGACCCAGCAGTACTTA. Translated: CASSQDQGPRTQQYL.

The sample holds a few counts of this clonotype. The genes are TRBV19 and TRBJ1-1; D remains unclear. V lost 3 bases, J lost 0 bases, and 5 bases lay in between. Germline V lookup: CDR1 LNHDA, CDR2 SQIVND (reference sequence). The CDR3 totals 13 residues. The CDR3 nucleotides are TGTGCCAGTAGTATTAGTATGAACACTGAAGCTTTCTTT. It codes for CASSISMNTEAFF.

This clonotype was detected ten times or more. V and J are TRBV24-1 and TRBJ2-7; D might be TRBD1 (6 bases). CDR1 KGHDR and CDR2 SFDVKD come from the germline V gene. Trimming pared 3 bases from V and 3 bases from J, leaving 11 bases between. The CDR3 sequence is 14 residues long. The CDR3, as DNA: TGTGCCACCAGTGATAAGGACAGAGGCTACGAGCAGTACTTC. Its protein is CATSDKDRGYEQYF.

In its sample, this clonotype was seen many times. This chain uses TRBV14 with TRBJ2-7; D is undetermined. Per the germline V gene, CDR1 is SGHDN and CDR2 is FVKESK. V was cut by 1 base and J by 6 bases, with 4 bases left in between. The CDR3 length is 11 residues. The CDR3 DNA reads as TGTGCCAGCAGCCAAGGACTCGAGCAGTACTTC. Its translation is CASSQGLEQYF.

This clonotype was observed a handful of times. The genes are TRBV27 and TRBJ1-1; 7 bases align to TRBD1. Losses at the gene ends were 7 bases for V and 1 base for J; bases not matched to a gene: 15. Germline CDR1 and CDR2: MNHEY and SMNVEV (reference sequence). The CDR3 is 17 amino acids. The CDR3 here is CASIPSWGEGANTEAFF. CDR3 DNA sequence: TGTGCCAGCATCCCGAGTTGGGGAGAGGGGGCGAACACTGAAGCTTTCTTT.